Following are 7 T cell receptor beta chains from one sample sequenced in a study of Ad26.COV2.S vaccination and SARS-CoV-2 variants. Profiled with immunoSEQ multiplex PCR; TCRdb holds only in-frame clones, not every one. The sample shows around 300,000 clones, around 89% of them seen only once. The sample's treatment: around 19 received Ad26.COV2.S at low or high dose, single or two shots; several received placebo; per-sample allocation not given. After the first vaccine or placebo injection, samples were drawn on day 63. Sequences were derived from peripheral blood, sampled in a trial of Ad26.COV2.S vaccine versus placebo. These receptors all stem from a person aged 18-60 years who received the Ad26.COV2.S COVID-19 vaccine or a placebo.

V usage is TRBV19 and J usage is TRBJ1-6; D is undetermined. V gave up 4 bases and J gave up 6 bases, with 10 bases separating them. The CDR3 has 14 amino acids. The germline V gene has CDR1 LNHDA and CDR2 SQIVND (reference sequence). The chain's CDR3 is CASSNAGLNSPLHF. The CDR3 DNA reads as TGTGCCAGTAGTAATGCCGGCCTTAATTCACCCCTCCACTTT.

The chain joins TRBV19 to TRBJ2-7; TRBD2 matches 7 bases. Trimming took 4 bases from V and 1 from J; bases not matched to a gene: 7. This CDR3 has 15 residues. The germline CDR1 and CDR2 sequences are LNHDA and SQIVND (reference sequence). The DNA for the CDR3 is TGTGCCAGTAGTAACCCCACCGGGAGGTCCTACGAGCAGTACTTC. Its translation is CASSNPTGRSYEQYF.

This chain links TRBV30 with TRBJ2-5, with unresolved D. Trimming took 3 bases from V and 5 from J, leaving 7 bases between them. The germline V gene encodes CDR1 GTSNPN and CDR2 SVGIG (reference sequence). The CDR3 spans 11 residues. The CDR3, as DNA: TGTGCCTGGAGGGGGTTGGAGACCCAGTACTTC. Residues: CAWRGLETQYF.

V is TRBV4-3 and J is TRBJ2-7; TRBD1 agrees at 7 bases. Germline V gives CDR1 LGHNA, CDR2 YSLEER. J gave up 5 bases and V 0 bases, and 7 bases lay outside the gene matches. The CDR3 contains 15 residues. The CDR3 reads CASSQETGSIDEQYF. CDR3 in DNA: TGCGCCAGCAGCCAAGAGACAGGGAGTATCGACGAGCAGTACTTC.

V is TRBV7-3 and J is TRBJ2-3, with TRBD2 matching 10 bases. Germline CDR1 and CDR2: SGHTA and FQGTGA. The CDR3 totals 16 residues. J gave up 0 bases and V 5 bases, and 5 bases lay outside the gene matches. CDR3 DNA sequence: TGTGCCAGCAGCATCGGACTAGCGGCAAGCACAGATACGCAGTATTTT. Protein product: CASSIGLAASTDTQYF.

V and J are TRBV24-1 and TRBJ1-5, with 7 positions matching TRBD1. V shed 5 bases, J shed 1 base, and the junction held 1 base outside the gene matches. The germline V gene has CDR1 KGHDR and CDR2 SFDVKD. The CDR3 is made up of 14 amino acids. Written as DNA, the CDR3 is TGTGCCACCAGTGCAGGGGGGAGCAATCAGCCCCAGCATTTT. The encoded protein is CATSAGGSNQPQHF.

This clone occurred a few times. The chain carries TRBV4-1 and TRBJ2-7; 12 bases are a match to TRBD1. Losses at the gene ends were 1 base for V and 2 bases for J; bases not matched to a gene: 12. This CDR3 contains 19 residues. Germline V CDR1 and CDR2: MGHRA, YSYEKL. In nucleotides, the CDR3 is TGCGCCAGCAGCCAAGCTTCGGGACAGGGGGCTAATAAACCCTACGAGCAGTACTTC. Encoded protein: CASSQASGQGANKPYEQYF.